These 13 T cell receptor beta chains share one sample of origin, sequenced in a study of CD8 T cells in Susac syndrome. Reverse transcription of about 0.45 to 1 ug RNA was performed with random hexamers. From the immunoSEQ multiplex PCR reads, TCRdb called clonotypes with MiXCR, one entry per CDR3 protein. The data contain around 180,000 distinct CDR3 sequences, 95% of them seen just once; the ten biggest clones take up about 0.093%. The sample was CD4+ T cells from PBMCs. The receptors were sampled from a human donor with multiple sclerosis.

This chain connects TRBV28 to TRBJ1-5; no definite D call. Germline assignment: CDR1 MDHEN and CDR2 SYDVKM. The ends were cut back, 11 bases at V and 2 bases at J, with 19 bases in the middle. This CDR3 has 15 residues. The CDR3 protein is CASQGPQVGNQPQHF. CDR3 DNA sequence: TGTGCCTCCCAAGGACCCCAGGTGGGCAATCAGCCCCAGCATTTT.

The chain recombines TRBV29-1 with TRBJ2-2; no firm D call. Germline loops: CDR1 SQVTM, CDR2 ANQGSEA. The germline V and J ends were trimmed by 2 bases and 5 bases, with 12 bases remaining between them. This CDR3 has 14 residues. In DNA form, the CDR3 reads TGCAGCGTTGAACTGTCAAAGAGAACCGGGGAGCTGTTTTTT. Translation gives CSVELSKRTGELFF.

V and J are TRBV12-3 or TRBV12-4 and TRBJ1-1; D not certain. V lost 0 bases to trimming and J lost 5 bases, with 10 bases between them. The CDR3 covers 14 residues. The DNA of the CDR3 is TGTGCCAGCAGTTTAGCAGGGTGGGATACTGAAGCTTTCTTT. It encodes CASSLAGWDTEAFF.

The genes are TRBV27 and TRBJ2-2; no clear D. Germline V gene data show CDR1 as MNHEY and CDR2 as SMNVEV (reference sequence). The CDR3 totals 15 residues. V was cut by 5 bases and J by 0 bases, with 10 bases left in between. The CDR3 DNA is TGTGCCAGCAGTCCCCTGCTGGCGAACACCGGGGAGCTGTTTTTT. Translating gives CASSPLLANTGELFF.

The chain couples TRBV27 to TRBJ2-2; TRBD2 agrees at 8 bases. V shed 6 bases, J shed 1 base, and the junction held 7 bases outside the gene matches. The CDR3 spans 16 residues. Germline V gene sequence: CDR1 MNHEY, CDR2 SMNVEV (reference sequence). The CDR3: CASSRAGAGNTGELFF. The CDR3 DNA is TGTGCCAGCAGCCGAGCGGGGGCCGGGAACACCGGGGAGCTGTTTTTT.

The gene calls are TRBV29-1 and TRBJ1-1; TRBD1 agrees at 10 bases. After removal of 7 bases from V and 3 bases from J, the junction contained 8 bases not matched to a gene. The CDR3 has 14 amino acids. From germline, CDR1 is SQVTM and CDR2 ANQGSEA. For the CDR3, the DNA is TGCAGCGCCTGCACCGGGACAGGGGACACTGAAGCTTTCTTT. The encoded protein is CSACTGTGDTEAFF.

The count of this clonotype is one. This chain links TRBV30 with TRBJ2-1; either TRBD1 or TRBD2 may fit D (5 bases each). In germline, CDR1 is GTSNPN, CDR2 SVGIG (reference sequence). Between the trimmed V and J ends, which lost 3 bases and 4 bases, there was a span of 16 bases. CDR3 length equals 15 residues. This CDR3 is CAWRVGDRRYNEQFF. In DNA form, the CDR3 reads TGTGCCTGGAGAGTTGGGGACCGCCGTTACAATGAGCAGTTCTTC.

The rearrangement uses TRBV27 and TRBJ2-1, with 10 bases lining up with TRBD2. Germline V lookup: CDR1 MNHEY, CDR2 SMNVEV (reference sequence). With 0 bases clipped from V and 6 bases from J, the junction kept 5 bases outside the gene matches. This CDR3 spans 16 amino acids. Here the CDR3 reads CASSLSPSGGINEQFF. The CDR3 nucleotides are TGTGCCAGCAGTTTATCTCCTAGCGGGGGAATCAATGAGCAGTTCTTC.

V and J are TRBV30 and TRBJ1-1; D possibly corresponds to TRBD1 (6 bases). The CDR3 has 14 residues. Per the germline V gene, CDR1 is GTSNPN and CDR2 is SVGIG (reference sequence). V was trimmed by 1 base and J by 5 bases, leaving 14 bases between them. Written as DNA, the CDR3 is TGTGCCTGGAGTGCCCCAACAGGGTGGACTGAAGCTTTCTTT. It yields the protein CAWSAPTGWTEAFF.

The chain carries TRBV12-3 or TRBV12-4 and TRBJ1-2; D is uncertain. The length of the CDR3 is 12 residues. Trimming stripped 6 bases from V and 3 bases from J, with 8 bases between. The CDR3: CASSPLDYGYTF. The CDR3 coding sequence is TGTGCCAGCAGCCCATTGGACTATGGCTACACCTTC.

The chain combines TRBV23-1 with TRBJ1-5; D possibly corresponds to TRBD1 (5 bases). TRBV23-1 is given ORF status, its function remaining uncertain. This CDR3 region has 19 residues. V lost 7 bases, J lost 0 bases, and 25 bases lay in between. In DNA form, the CDR3 reads TGCGCCAGCACCTTCTCGAAGGGAGACAGATTGTATAGCAATCAGCCCCAGCATTTT. Residues: CASTFSKGDRLYSNQPQHF.

V usage is TRBV5-1 and J usage is TRBJ2-1, with D perhaps matching TRBD2 (6 bases). V lost 0 bases and J 8 bases, leaving 15 bases between the germline ends. CDR1 is SGHRS, CDR2 YFSETQ, per germline. The CDR3 length is 15 residues. In DNA, the CDR3 is TGCGCCAGCAGCTTGGTCATGGGGGGTGGTCATGAGCAGTTCTTC. This sequence encodes CASSLVMGGGHEQFF.

The rearrangement joins TRBV20-1 to TRBJ1-2; TRBD1 might be the D (6 bases). This CDR3 has 13 residues. Trimming took 6 bases from V and 4 from J, leaving 15 bases between them. Per the germline V gene, CDR1 is DFQATT and CDR2 is SNEGSKA (reference sequence). CDR3 nucleotide sequence: TGCAGTGCCACGAGGGGGGCGAGCTATGGCTACACCTTC. Amino acid sequence: CSATRGASYGYTF.